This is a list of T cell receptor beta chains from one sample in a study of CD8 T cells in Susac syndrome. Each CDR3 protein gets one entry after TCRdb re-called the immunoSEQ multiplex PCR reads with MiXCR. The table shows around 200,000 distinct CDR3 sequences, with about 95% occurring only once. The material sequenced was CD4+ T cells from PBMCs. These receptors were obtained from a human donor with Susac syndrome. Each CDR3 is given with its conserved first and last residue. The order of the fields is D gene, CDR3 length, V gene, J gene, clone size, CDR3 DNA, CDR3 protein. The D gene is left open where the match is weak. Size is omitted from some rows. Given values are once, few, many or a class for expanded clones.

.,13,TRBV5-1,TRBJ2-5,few,TGCGCCAGCAGCTTGGAGGGTCAAGAGACCCAGTACTTC,CASSLEGQETQYF
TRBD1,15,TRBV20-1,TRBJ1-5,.,TGCAGTGCTAGCGTTGCAGGGGGCATGAATCAGCCCCAGCATTTT,CSASVAGGMNQPQHF
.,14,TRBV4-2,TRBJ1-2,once,TGTGCCAGCAGCCAAGATAGGAGGGCCCATGGCTACACCTTC,CASSQDRRAHGYTF
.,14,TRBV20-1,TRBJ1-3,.,TGCAGTGCTAGAGTCACAGGATCTGGAAACACCATATATTTT,CSARVTGSGNTIYF
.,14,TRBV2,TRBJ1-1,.,TGTGCCAGCAGTTGGAAAGTTGGGAACACTGAAGCTTTCTTT,CASSWKVGNTEAFF
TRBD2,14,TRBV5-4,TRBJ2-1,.,TGTGCCAGCAGCGCCGGGACTATAAATCATGAGCAGTTCTTC,CASSAGTINHEQFF
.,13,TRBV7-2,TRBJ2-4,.,TGTGCCAGCAGCTCCGTAGCCAAAAACATTCAGTACTTC,CASSSVAKNIQYF
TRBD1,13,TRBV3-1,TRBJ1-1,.,TGTGCCAGCAGCCAGGGACAGCTCCCTGAAGCTTTCTTT,CASSQGQLPEAFF
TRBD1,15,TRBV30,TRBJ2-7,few,TGTGCCTGGAGTCGGCCGGGACAGCCTCCCTACGAGCAGTACTTC,CAWSRPGQPPYEQYF
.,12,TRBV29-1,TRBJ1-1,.,TGCAGCGCGCAGGGGCCGGGCACTGAAGCTTTCTTT,CSAQGPGTEAFF
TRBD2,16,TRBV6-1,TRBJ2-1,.,TGTGCCAGCAGGCGGACTAGCGGGAGAACCTACAATGAGCAGTTCTTC,CASRRTSGRTYNEQFF
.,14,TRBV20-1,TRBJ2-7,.,TGCAGTGCTAGAGATCCAGCAGGGGCCTACGAGCAGTACTTC,CSARDPAGAYEQYF
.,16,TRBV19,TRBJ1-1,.,TGTGCCAGTAGTATAGCATCTGGGATCGAGAACACTGAAGCTTTCTTT,CASSIASGIENTEAFF
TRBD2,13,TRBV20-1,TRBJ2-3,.,TGCAGTGCAGAAGCGGGAGAGTGGAATACGCAGTATTTT,CSAEAGEWNTQYF
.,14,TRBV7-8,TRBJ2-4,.,TGTGCCAGCAGCAGACTGGGGGGCGCGAACATTCAGTACTTC,CASSRLGGANIQYF
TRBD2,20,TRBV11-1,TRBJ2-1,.,TGTGCCAGCAGGTTTATCCCGCTAGCGGGGGGCTTTAGCTCCTACAATGAGCAGTTCTTC,CASRFIPLAGGFSSYNEQFF
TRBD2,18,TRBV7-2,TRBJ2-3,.,TGTGCCAGCACCCCTGCGGCAGGAGCGGGGGGGTTACCAGATACGCAGTATTTT,CASTPAAGAGGLPDTQYF
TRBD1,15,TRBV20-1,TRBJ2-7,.,TGCAGTGCTAGAGCGGAGACAGGGGCCTCCTACGAGCAGTACTTC,CSARAETGASYEQYF
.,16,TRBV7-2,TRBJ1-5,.,TGTGCCAGCAGCCCACAACGCCGGGGGGCGAATCAGCCCCAGCATTTT,CASSPQRRGANQPQHF
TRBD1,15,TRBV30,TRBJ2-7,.,TGTGCCTGGAGCGTGCCGGACAGGGGTGTCTACGAGCAGTACTTC,CAWSVPDRGVYEQYF
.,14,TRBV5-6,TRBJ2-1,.,TGTGCCAGCAGCTTGGTGGAATCCTACAATGAGCAGTTCTTC,CASSLVESYNEQFF
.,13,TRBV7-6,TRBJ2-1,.,TGTGCCAGCAGCTTAGACAGCCTACCTCGGCAGTTCTTC,CASSLDSLPRQFF
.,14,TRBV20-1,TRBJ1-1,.,TGCAGTGCTACGGAAGGGAGGTTGCGCACTGAAGCTTTCTTT,CSATEGRLRTEAFF
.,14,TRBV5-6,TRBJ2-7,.,TGTGCCAGCAGCTTGGTCCTACCCGAGTCCGAGCAGTACTTC,CASSLVLPESEQYF
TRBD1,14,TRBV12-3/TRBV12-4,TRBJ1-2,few,TGTGCCAGCAGTCAAGGACAGGGTGACTATGGCTACACCTTC,CASSQGQGDYGYTF
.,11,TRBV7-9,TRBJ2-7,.,TGTGCCAGCAGCGGAGAGTACGAGCAGTACTTC,CASSGEYEQYF
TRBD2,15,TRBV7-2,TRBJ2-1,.,TGTGCCAGCAGCTTAGTCCGGGGGGAATACAATGAGCAGTTCTTC,CASSLVRGEYNEQFF
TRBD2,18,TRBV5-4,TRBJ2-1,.,TGTGCCAGCAGCTTTTACCGACTAGCGGGAGCGCCCTACAATGAGCAGTTCTTC,CASSFYRLAGAPYNEQFF